What follows describes a single TCR beta chain. Antigen specificity is unknown. These data originate in a study of graft-versus-host responses after intestinal transplantation. Study-level findings and limits: Detection of GvH clones occurred in recipient marrow, and some had their first appearance in ileum or blood. High graft-versus-host to host-versus-graft clonal ratios were seen in allografts of patients with graft-donor T cell macrochimerism.

The germline V gene encodes CDR1 MNHEY and CDR2 SVGAGI. V dropped 1 base and J dropped 5 bases, with 14 bases sitting between them. CDR3 size: 15 residues. TCRdb keeps only in-frame clones here, not all; method: immunoSEQ multiplex PCR. In the table there are 130,000 or so clones, 80% to 95% of which are singletons. Sequencing used unstimulated CD4+ T cells sorted from spleen or lymph node cells, obtained before intestinal transplant. This rearrangement joins TRBV6-5 to TRBJ1-2; D call uncertain. The sequence was collected from a human donor who received an intestinal transplant. CDR3 loop: CASSYLDPGSYGYTF. Here the CDR3 DNA reads TGTGCCAGCAGTTACTTGGATCCCGGGTCGTATGGCTACACCTTC.